This entry features one T cell receptor beta chain sequence. The authors' processing: Amplification from reference gene primers served as the basis for estimated nucleated cell counts. Clones were read by immunoSEQ multiplex PCR, and TCRdb kept only the in-frame ones, dropping some. V and J calls and clone size are given by that table; D and trimming were obtained from the DNA. This repertoire shows some 83,000 clones, roughly 82% found once; its top ten account for approximately 8%. The data derive from a study of blood T cell repertoires in COVID-19. Study-level information: Collection of acute and convalescent COVID-19 samples took place in the United States, Italy and Spain. From T cells, B-cell-depleted T cells, or PBMCs came the material, which was cDNA or gDNA.

Germline trimming cut 4 bases from V and 6 bases from J; bases unmatched to any gene: 12. Per germline, CDR1 SGDLS and CDR2 YYNGEE. CDR3 length: 15 amino acids. This sequence was found in a man aged 50 or older with active COVID-19. The chain recombines TRBV9 with TRBJ1-2; 7 nucleotides align to TRBD1. The sequenced material came from peripheral blood. CDR3 sequence (DNA): TGTGCCAGCAGCTTACGACAGGGACTCCCGGATGGCTACACCTTC. Translating gives CASSLRQGLPDGYTF.